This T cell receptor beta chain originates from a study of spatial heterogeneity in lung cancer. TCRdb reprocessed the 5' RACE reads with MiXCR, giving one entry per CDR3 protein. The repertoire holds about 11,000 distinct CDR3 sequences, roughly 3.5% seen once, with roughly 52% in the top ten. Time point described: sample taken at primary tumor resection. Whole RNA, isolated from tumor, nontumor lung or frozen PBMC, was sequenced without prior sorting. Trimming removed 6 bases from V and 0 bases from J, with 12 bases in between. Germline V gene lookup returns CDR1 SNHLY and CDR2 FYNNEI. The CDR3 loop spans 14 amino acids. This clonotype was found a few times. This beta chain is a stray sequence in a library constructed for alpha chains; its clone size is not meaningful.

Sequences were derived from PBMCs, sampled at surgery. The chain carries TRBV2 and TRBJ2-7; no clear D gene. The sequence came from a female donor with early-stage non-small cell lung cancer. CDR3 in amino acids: CASRDHHLSYEQYF. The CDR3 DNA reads TGTGCCAGCAGGGACCACCACCTCTCCTACGAGCAGTACTTC.